Listed here are 9 T cell receptor beta chains from one sample, sequenced in a study of cytomegalovirus exposure and HLA in healthy donors. Primers included in the PCR were 60 Vbeta and 13 Jbeta primers. Clones were sequenced by immunoSEQ multiplex PCR, and TCRdb holds only the in-frame ones, with some missing. The sample holds 150,000 or so clones; around four fifths are singletons and the top ten take 9% to 10%. The sequencing sample was made of PBMCs. All receptors come from a man aged 18 to 29 in good health and CMV-seropositive.

This chain uses TRBV6-5 with TRBJ2-1; a weak D match, TRBD2 (5 bases). Germline CDR1 MNHEY, CDR2 SVGAGI. Trimming left V 2 bases short and J 3 bases short, with 8 bases between. The CDR3 is 14 amino acids. The CDR3 protein is CASSYNDYYNEQFF. CDR3 sequence (DNA): TGTGCCAGCAGTTACAATGACTACTACAATGAGCAGTTCTTC.

This clone came up a few times. The chain links TRBV6-4 to TRBJ1-1; D remains ambiguous. This CDR3 spans 13 amino acids. The V gene lost 2 bases and the J gene lost 1 base, with 5 bases spanning the gap. Germline CDR1 MRHNA, CDR2 SNTAGT. The CDR3 region has the DNA TGTGCCAGCAGTGACGAGTCGAACACTGAAGCTTTCTTT. It is translated as CASSDESNTEAFF.

The chain couples TRBV2 to TRBJ2-2, with D unclear. The CDR3 extends over 13 amino acids. The V gene's germline CDR1 is SNHLY and CDR2 FYNNEI. Trimming took off 6 bases at V and 5 bases at J, with 10 bases between the two ends. The CDR3 loop is CASRLIVTGELFF. Written as DNA, the CDR3 is TGTGCCAGCAGACTGATAGTAACCGGGGAGCTGTTTTTT.

This clone was seen just once. The genes are TRBV19 and TRBJ1-1, with 9 nucleotides matching TRBD1. The CDR3 has 15 amino acids. The germline V gene has CDR1 LNHDA and CDR2 SQIVND (reference sequence). V gave up 3 bases and J gave up 5 bases; unmatched junction bases: 7. CDR3 coding DNA: TGTGCCAGTAGTATTATTGGACAGGGGACGACTGAAGCTTTCTTT. Translated: CASSIIGQGTTEAFF. Filled out from reference TRBV19 and TRBJ1-1, the complete variable domain reads DGGITQSPKYLFRKEGQNVTLSCEQNLNHDAMYWYRQDPGQGLRLIYYSQIVNDFQKGDIAEGYSVSREKKESFPLTVTSAQKNPTAFYLCASSIIGQGTTEAFFGQGTRLTVV.

V gene TRBV29-1 combines with J gene TRBJ2-7; maybe TRBD1 (6 bases). Germline V gene lookup returns CDR1 SQVTM and CDR2 ANQGSEA. This CDR3 has 13 amino acids. Trimming pared 5 bases from V and 2 bases from J, leaving 13 bases between. The CDR3, as DNA: TGCAGCGTTCGGACAGACCCCACCTACGAGCAGTACTTC. It yields the protein CSVRTDPTYEQYF.

This chain links TRBV27 with TRBJ2-7, with 7 bases aligning to TRBD1. J was trimmed by 6 bases and V by 3 bases; bases with no gene match: 17. This CDR3 spans 17 amino acids. The germline V gene has CDR1 MNHEY and CDR2 SMNVEV (reference sequence). The CDR3 bases are TGTGCCAGCAGTTTGATAGGATCAACGGGACAGAGTTTCGAGCAGTACTTC. This codes for CASSLIGSTGQSFEQYF.

The J gene is TRBJ2-2, the V gene TRBV4-3; D is possibly TRBD2 (7 bases). Trimming removed 0 bases at V and 4 bases at J, with 12 bases between. Germline assignment: CDR1 LGHNA and CDR2 YSLEER. This CDR3 has 16 residues. The CDR3 loop reads CASSQDGGAGTGELFF. The CDR3 nucleotides are TGCGCCAGCAGCCAAGATGGGGGGGCCGGCACCGGGGAGCTGTTTTTT.

A single count supports this clone. V usage is TRBV15 and J usage is TRBJ2-1; 9 bases are a match to TRBD2. The V gene's germline CDR1 is LNHNV and CDR2 YYDKDF (reference sequence). The CDR3 loop spans 16 amino acids. Trimming took 1 base from V and 6 from J; bases not matched to a gene: 7. DNA for the CDR3: TGTGCCACCAGCAGAGGGGGGCTAGCGGGACGCAATGAGCAGTTCTTC. Protein: CATSRGGLAGRNEQFF.

The chain employs TRBV6-6 and TRBJ2-3; D is perhaps TRBD1 (6 bases). V gave up 0 bases and J gave up 5 bases, with 9 bases separating them. CDR3 size: 14 residues. Germline V gives CDR1 MNHNY, CDR2 SVGAGI (reference sequence). The CDR3 sequence is CASSYSAGEDTQYF. The DNA of the CDR3 is TGTGCCAGCAGTTACTCGGCAGGGGAAGATACGCAGTATTTT.